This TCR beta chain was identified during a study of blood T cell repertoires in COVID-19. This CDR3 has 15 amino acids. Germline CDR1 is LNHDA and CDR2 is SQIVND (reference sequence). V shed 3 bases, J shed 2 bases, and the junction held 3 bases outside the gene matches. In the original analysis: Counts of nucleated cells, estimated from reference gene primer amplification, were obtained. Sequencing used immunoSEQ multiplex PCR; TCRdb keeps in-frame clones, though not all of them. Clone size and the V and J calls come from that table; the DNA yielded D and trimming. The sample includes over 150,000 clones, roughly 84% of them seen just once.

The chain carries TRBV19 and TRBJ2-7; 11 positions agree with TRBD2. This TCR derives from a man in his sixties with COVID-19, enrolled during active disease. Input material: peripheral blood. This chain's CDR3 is CASSITSGGTYEQYF. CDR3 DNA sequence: TGTGCCAGTAGTATCACTAGCGGGGGAACCTACGAGCAGTACTTC.